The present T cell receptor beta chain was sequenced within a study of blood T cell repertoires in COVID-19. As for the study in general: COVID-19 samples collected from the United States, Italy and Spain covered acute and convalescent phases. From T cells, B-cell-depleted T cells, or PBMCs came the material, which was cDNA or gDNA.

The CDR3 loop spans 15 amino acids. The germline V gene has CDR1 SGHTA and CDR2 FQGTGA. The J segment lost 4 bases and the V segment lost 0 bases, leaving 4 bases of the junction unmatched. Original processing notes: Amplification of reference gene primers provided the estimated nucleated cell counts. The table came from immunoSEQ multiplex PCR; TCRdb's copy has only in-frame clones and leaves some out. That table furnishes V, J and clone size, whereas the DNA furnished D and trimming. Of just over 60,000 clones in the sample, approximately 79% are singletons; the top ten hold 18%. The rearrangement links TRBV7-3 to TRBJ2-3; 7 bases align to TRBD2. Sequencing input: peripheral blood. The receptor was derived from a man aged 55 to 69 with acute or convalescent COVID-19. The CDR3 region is CASSLTSSGADTQYF. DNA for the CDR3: TGTGCCAGCAGCTTAACGTCCAGCGGGGCAGATACGCAGTATTTT.